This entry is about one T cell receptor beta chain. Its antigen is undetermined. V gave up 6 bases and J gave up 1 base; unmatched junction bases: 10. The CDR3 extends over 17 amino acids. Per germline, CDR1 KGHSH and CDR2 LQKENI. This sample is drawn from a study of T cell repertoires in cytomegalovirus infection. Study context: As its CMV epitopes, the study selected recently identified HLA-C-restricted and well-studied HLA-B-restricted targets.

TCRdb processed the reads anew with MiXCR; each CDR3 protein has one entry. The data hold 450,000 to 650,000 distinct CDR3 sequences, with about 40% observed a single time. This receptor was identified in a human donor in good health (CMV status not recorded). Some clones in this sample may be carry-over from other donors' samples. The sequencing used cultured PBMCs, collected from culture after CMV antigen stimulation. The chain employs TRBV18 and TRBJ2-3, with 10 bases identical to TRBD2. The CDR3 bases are TGTGCCAGCTCGCCTACTCGGCTAGCGGGGGGCACAGATACGCAGTATTTT. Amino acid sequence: CASSPTRLAGGTDTQYF.